The 6 T cell receptor beta chains in this list originate from one sample, sequenced in a study of identical twins. TCRdb analysed the 5' RACE reads with MiXCR anew, one entry per CDR3 protein. The sample consists of more than 1.5 million distinct CDR3 sequences, under 35% of them appearing once. Sequenced: cord blood. The origin of the receptors is a newborn girl in good health.

This clonotype occurred a few times. The rearrangement joins TRBV21-1 to TRBJ1-3; TRBD1, the table's D call, lacks a check against the DNA. TRBV21-1 represents a pseudogene. The CDR3 is 19 amino acids. The CDR3 here is CASSKSLNRDRMSGNTIYF. The DNA for the CDR3 is TGTGCCAGCAGCAAATCCTTGAACCGGGACAGGATGTCTGGAAACACCATATATTTT.

To note about this clonotype: One base away lies a much larger clone, so this may be a sequencing read error. The chain employs TRBV29-1 and TRBJ2-6, with D tentatively TRBD2 (5 bases). CDR1 SQVTM and CDR2 ANQGSEA come from the germline V gene. V was shortened by 4 bases and J by 3 bases, with 13 bases between the two germline ends. This CDR3 region has 15 residues. In DNA form, the CDR3 reads TGCAGCGTTGGCGGGTTGAGCTTTGGGGCCAACGTCCTGACTTTC. Translation gives CSVGGLSFGANVLTF. The variable domain in full, with the rest retrieved from reference TRBV29-1 and TRBJ2-6, is SAVISQKPSRDICQRGTSLTIQCQVDSQVTMMFWYRQQPGQSLTLIATANQGSEATYESGFVIDKFPISRPNLTFSTLTVSNMSPEDSSIYLCSVGGLSFGANVLTFGAGSRLTVL.

This clonotype was counted a few times. V usage is TRBV7-9 and J usage is TRBJ2-5; 7 bases are shared with TRBD2. V was clipped by 1 base and J by 1 base; unmatched bases: 6. This CDR3 is built from 16 residues. Per germline, CDR1 SEHNR and CDR2 FQNEAQ (reference sequence). The chain's CDR3 is CASSLDTSASQETQYF. The CDR3 DNA reads as TGTGCCAGCAGCTTAGACACTAGCGCTTCCCAAGAGACCCAGTACTTC.

The CDR3 DNA follows: TGCAGTGCTAGAATAGGACAGGTCAATCAGCCCCAGCATTTT. Its translation: CSARIGQVNQPQHF. J is TRBJ1-5 and V is TRBV20-1; 7 nucleotides align to TRBD1. The CDR3 runs to 14 residues. V shed 2 bases, J shed 3 bases, and the junction held 4 bases outside the gene matches. The germline V gene encodes CDR1 DFQATT and CDR2 SNEGSKA (reference sequence).

This clonotype was detected only a few times. The chain is built from TRBV6-6 and TRBJ1-2; D perhaps matches TRBD1 (5 bases). Trimming pared 2 bases from V and 8 bases from J, leaving 21 bases between. Germline values: CDR1 MNHNY, CDR2 SVGAGI (reference sequence). The CDR3 runs 16 residues. The CDR3 spells CASSYPPEGAAKGYTF. CDR3 nucleotides: TGTGCCAGCAGTTACCCACCGGAAGGGGCTGCTAAGGGCTACACCTTC.

This clonotype was recorded a few times. The V call is TRBV27, the J call TRBJ2-1; 13 nucleotides agree with TRBD2. The CDR3 is made up of 17 amino acids. CDR1 is MNHEY and CDR2 is SMNVEV in the germline V gene (reference sequence). Unmatched junction bases numbered 10, after V lost 5 bases and J lost 6 bases. DNA of the CDR3: TGTGCCAGCAGTCCCCTCCTGACTAGCGGGAGGACCAATGAGCAGTTCTTC. This encodes CASSPLLTSGRTNEQFF.